The TCR beta chain under discussion was sequenced for a study of blood T cell repertoires in COVID-19. Study information: COVID-19 samples, acute and convalescent, were from the United States, Italy and Spain. Sources were T cells, B-cell-depleted T cells, or PBMCs; the material itself was cDNA or gDNA.

The authors' processing: For nucleated cells, counts were estimated from reference gene primer amplification. Sequenced by immunoSEQ multiplex PCR; TCRdb stores in-frame clones only, minus some. The DNA was the basis for D and trimming; V, J and clone size are from that table. This table has 130,000 or so clones, more than 80% appearing once. The V and J ends lost 5 bases and 4 bases, in that order; junction bases with no gene match: 11. Per the germline V gene, CDR1 is SGHNT and CDR2 is YENEEA. The CDR3 length is 16 residues. This chain links TRBV11-3 with TRBJ2-1; 7 nucleotides match TRBD2. Sequencing was carried out using peripheral blood. This clonotype was sampled from a human donor in a cohort sampled during active COVID-19. The CDR3 is CASSIAPSGYYNEQFF. The CDR3 bases are TGTGCCAGCAGCATTGCCCCTAGCGGCTATTACAATGAGCAGTTCTTC.